The rows below give T cell receptor beta chains drawn from one sample of a study of blood T cells in healthy people across ages. TCRdb fed the 5' RACE reads into MiXCR, producing one record per CDR3 protein. In the table there are 890,000 or so distinct CDR3 sequences, approximately 67% of which are singletons. Source material: blood. These receptors came from a man between 25 and 39 years old in good health. Both conserved end residues are part of each CDR3. D genes are given only for firm matches. The size field is filled for only some rows; it gives once, few, many or a size class.

>NA|TRBV9|NA|TRBJ2-5
CASSPLTRGQETQYF
TGTGCCAGCAGCCCCTTGACGAGGGGGCAAGAGACCCAGTACTTC
>NA|TRBV20-1|NA|TRBJ2-7
CSARDRDKIYEQYF
TGCAGTGCTAGGGACCGGGACAAAATCTACGAGCAGTACTTC
>NA|TRBV3-1|NA|TRBJ1-2
CASSQDQAVSGYTF
TGTGCCAGCAGCCAAGATCAGGCTGTATCTGGCTACACCTTC
>once|TRBV10-2|NA|TRBJ2-3
CASSRREDTQYF
TGCGCCAGCAGTCGGAGAGAAGATACGCAGTATTTT
>NA|TRBV4-1|NA|TRBJ1-1
CASSQEECSTEAFF
TGCGCCAGCAGCCAAGAGGAGTGCTCGACGGAAGCTTTCTTT
>few|TRBV29-1|NA|TRBJ2-5
CSVVGQYQETQYF
TGCAGCGTTGTCGGACAGTACCAAGAGACCCAGTACTTC
>NA|TRBV7-2|NA|TRBJ2-3
CASSSRVTSTDTQYF
TGTGCCAGCAGCTCCCGCGTCACGAGCACAGATACGCAGTATTTT
>NA|TRBV5-1|NA|TRBJ2-1
CASSPEGPDEQFF
TGCGCCAGCAGCCCCGAGGGCCCCGATGAGCAGTTCTTC
>few|TRBV15|TRBD2|TRBJ2-3
CATSRGLAGDPDTQYF
TGTGCCACCAGCAGAGGACTAGCGGGGGACCCAGATACGCAGTATTTT
>NA|TRBV4-2|NA|TRBJ2-3
CASSQPEFPDTQYF
TGTGCCAGCAGCCAGCCGGAGTTCCCAGATACGCAGTATTTT
>NA|TRBV11-2|NA|TRBJ2-5
CASSMGAQGQQETQYF
TGTGCCAGCAGCATGGGGGCGCAGGGTCAACAAGAGACCCAGTACTTC
>few|TRBV9|TRBD1|TRBJ2-7
CASSVQGTADEQYF
TGTGCCAGCAGTGTACAGGGGACAGCAGACGAGCAGTACTTC
>NA|TRBV12-3/TRBV12-4|TRBD1|TRBJ2-7
CASRPGQPLPYEQYF
TGTGCCAGCAGACCGGGACAGCCTTTACCCTACGAGCAGTACTTC